This T cell receptor (beta chain) was obtained from a study of OX40 agonist ivuxolimab in advanced cancers. Study background: Dosing consisted of intravenous ivuxolimab at 0.01 to 10 mg/kg every 2 weeks. Findings and caveats of the study: The study found among the lowest clonal expansion in partial responders at 0.1-3.0 mg/kg. Relative to CD4+ cells, CD8+ T cells on average had more expanded clones.

Concerning this clone: Antigen unknown.

Trimming took 1 base from V and 5 from J, leaving 23 bases between them. CDR1 and CDR2 (germline): SGHTA, FQGNSA. The CDR3 is made up of 18 amino acids. The protocol was immunoSEQ multiplex PCR, while the TCRdb copy is restricted to in-frame clones and leaves out a portion. The sample comprises around 64,000 clones, around 90% of which are singletons, and under 1.5% rests with the top ten. The rearrangement links TRBV7-2 to TRBJ2-5; D is tentatively TRBD1 or TRBD2 (5 bases each). The clonotype originates from an adult with an advanced solid tumor such as melanoma, head and neck, liver or kidney cancer. The specimen was CD4+ or CD8+ T cells sorted from blood, collected in a trial of the OX40 agonist ivuxolimab. The CDR3 DNA reads as TGTGCCAGCAGCTTAGTAGGGTTGGGTCTAGGGACGGATGAGACCCAGTACTTC. This codes for CASSLVGLGLGTDETQYF.